The 10 T cell receptor beta chains presented below share a single source sample, sequenced in a study of blood T cell repertoires in COVID-19. Method: immunoSEQ multiplex PCR; TCRdb's copy keeps in-frame clones and lacks some. Of about 190,000 clones in the sample, about 81% were seen once. The sequenced sample was PBMCs or T cells enriched from blood (not recorded which). These receptors originate from a woman aged 25 to 39 who had recovered from COVID-19.

V gene TRBV28 combines with J gene TRBJ2-7, with D possibly matching TRBD2 (6 bases). Germline lookup yields CDR1 MDHEN and CDR2 SYDVKM. The V and J ends lost 2 bases and 6 bases respectively, with 17 bases between them. The CDR3 has 15 residues. Here the CDR3 reads CASSLSGGDKAEQYV. CDR3 DNA sequence: TGTGCCAGCAGTTTAAGCGGCGGGGATAAGGCCGAGCAGTACGTC.

The chain carries TRBV5-1 and TRBJ2-3; 9 positions match TRBD1. The CDR3 runs 17 residues. The germline gives CDR1 SGHRS, CDR2 YFSETQ. The V gene end was trimmed by 0 bases and the J gene end by 7 bases; junction bases not matched to a gene: 12. The DNA for the CDR3 is TGCGCCAGCAGCTTGGAGGGTTTAGGGACAGGGATAAATACGCAGTATTTT. Translating it yields CASSLEGLGTGINTQYF.

The chain links TRBV28 to TRBJ2-5; 9 nucleotides align to TRBD1. This CDR3 contains 19 residues. V trimming: 5 bases; J trimming: 2 bases; junction bases outside the gene matches: 18. Germline V gene lookup returns CDR1 MDHEN and CDR2 SYDVKM. The CDR3 loop reads CASSPPRGQGRVRQETQYF. As DNA, the CDR3 is TGTGCCAGCAGTCCCCCCCGCGGACAGGGGAGGGTTCGTCAAGAGACCCAGTACTTC. Full variable domain (missing parts from reference TRBV28 and TRBJ2-5): DVKVTQSSRYLVKRTGEKVFLECVQDMDHENMFWYRQDPGLGLRLIYFSYDVKMKEKGDIPEGYSVSREKKERFSLILESASTNQTSMYLCASSPPRGQGRVRQETQYFGPGTRLLVL.

This clone was seen just once. The genes are TRBV18 and TRBJ2-5; 10 bases map to TRBD2. CDR1 and CDR2 from the germline V gene are KGHSH and LQKENI. Trimming took 3 bases from V and 1 from J; bases not matched to a gene: 5. The CDR3 has 16 residues. CDR3 sequence reads: CASSPRVAGGQETQYF. CDR3 coding DNA: TGTGCCAGCTCACCCCGGGTAGCGGGAGGCCAAGAGACCCAGTACTTC.

The chain employs TRBV28 and TRBJ2-1, with 10 bases identical to TRBD2. Germline CDR1 reads MDHEN; CDR2 reads SYDVKM. The CDR3 spans 15 residues. V lost 2 bases and J lost 9; bases outside the gene matches: 7. CDR3 sequence (DNA): TGTGCCAGCAGTTTAGCGGCTAGCGGGAGTAGTGAGCAGTTCTTC. This gives the protein CASSLAASGSSEQFF.

This clone occurred once. The chain couples TRBV1 to TRBJ2-7; TRBD1, the table's D call, lacks a check against the DNA. TRBV1 is deemed a pseudogene. The CDR3 runs to 16 residues. The CDR3 nucleotides read TGCACCAGCAGCCAGGGAAAAGGGGGCGATCCCTACGAGCAGTACGTC. Translated, it gives CTSSQGKGGDPYEQYV.

The chain combines TRBV3-1 (or the pseudogene TRBV3-2) with TRBJ1-2; perhaps TRBD1 as D (5 bases). The V and J ends lost 4 bases and 2 bases respectively, with 14 bases between them. The germline gives CDR1 LGHDT, CDR2 YNNKEL (reference sequence). The CDR3 covers 15 residues. CDR3 in amino acids: CASSRVGESNYGYTF. CDR3 bases: TGTGCCAGCAGCCGGGTAGGGGAATCAAACTATGGCTACACCTTC.

The V call is TRBV27, the J call TRBJ1-3, with D perhaps matching TRBD1 (6 bases). The CDR3 spans 17 residues. CDR1 and CDR2 (germline): MNHEY, SMNVEV (reference sequence). The V and J ends lost 7 bases and 4 bases respectively, with 23 bases between them. CDR3 sequence reads: CASKQETGFAEGNTIYF. The CDR3 DNA reads TGTGCCAGCAAGCAAGAAACAGGGTTTGCGGAGGGAAACACCATATATTTT.

This chain links TRBV7-9 with TRBJ1-3; D is ambiguous. Trimming stripped 7 bases from V and 2 bases from J, with 12 bases between. The germline CDR1 and CDR2 sequences are SEHNR and FQNEAQ (reference sequence). The CDR3 extends over 14 amino acids. CDR3 protein: CASTGPLAGNTIYF. CDR3 DNA: TGTGCCAGCACCGGTCCACTAGCTGGAAACACCATATATTTT.

This chain links TRBV6-6 with TRBJ2-7, with 7 bases matching TRBD1. Trimming removed 2 bases from V and 0 bases from J; junction bases left unmatched: 4. CDR3 length: 15 amino acids. Germline V lookup: CDR1 MNHNY, CDR2 SVGAGI (reference sequence). CDR3 sequence: CASSYLWDSSYEQYF. The CDR3 DNA reads as TGTGCCAGCAGTTACCTCTGGGACAGCTCCTACGAGCAGTACTTC.